Shown below are 14 T cell receptor beta chains from a single sample sequenced in a study of T-cell reconstitution after alpha-beta-depleted transplantation in children. Construction of the TCRbeta library involved unique molecular identifiers. TCRdb analysed the PCR reads with MiXCR anew, one entry per CDR3 protein. The sample yields around 960,000 distinct CDR3 sequences, about 29% seen once. Source: PBMCs, mostly from graft donor cells, taken 360 days after TCRalphabeta/CD19-depleted stem cell transplant. The receptors derive from a boy in the first two years of life who had a stem cell transplant for SCID, so the T cells may come from the graft donor.

The V gene is TRBV20-1, the J gene TRBJ2-7; D is ambiguous. This CDR3 is built from 12 residues. CDR1 and CDR2 from the germline V gene are DFQATT and SNEGSKA (reference sequence). Trimming took 3 bases from V and 3 from J, leaving 9 bases between them. The CDR3 bases are TGCAGTGCTAGCCAGGAGTTCTACGAGCAGTACTTC. Protein sequence: CSASQEFYEQYF.

This clonotype has more than one count but fewer than ten. The V gene is TRBV18, the J gene TRBJ2-7; D unresolved. The V end lost 3 bases, the J end lost 0 bases, and 18 bases lay between the germline ends. The CDR3 sequence is 17 residues long. Germline V gene data show CDR1 as KGHSH and CDR2 as LQKENI. The CDR3 sequence: CASSPGPGPLSSYEQYF. The CDR3, as DNA: TGTGCCAGCTCACCTGGACCGGGCCCCCTGAGCTCCTACGAGCAGTACTTC.

The chain is built from TRBV18 and TRBJ2-2; TRBD2 matches 7 bases. The V segment lost 5 bases and the J segment 11 bases; nucleotides outside the gene matches: 11. The CDR3 is made up of 14 amino acids. Per the germline V gene, CDR1 is KGHSH and CDR2 is LQKENI. This CDR3 is CASSSQRDSGELFF. CDR3 nucleotides: TGTGCCAGCTCATCCCAGCGGGATAGCGGCGAGCTGTTTTTT. The whole variable domain, filled in from reference TRBV18 and TRBJ2-2, reads NAGVMQNPRHLVRRRGQEARLRCSPMKGHSHVYWYRQLPEEGLKFMVYLQKENIIDESGMPKERFSAEFPKEGPSILRIQQVVRGDSAAYFCASSSQRDSGELFFGEGSRLTVL.

The table lists this clonotype with a few counts. This chain uses TRBV5-1 with TRBJ2-1, with a tentative D call TRBD1 (6 bases). CDR3 length equals 15 residues. Between the trimmed V and J ends, which lost 1 base and 6 bases, there was a span of 14 bases. Germline CDR1 reads SGHRS; CDR2 reads YFSETQ. CDR3 sequence: CASSLSRGGSNEQFF. CDR3 sequence (DNA): TGCGCCAGCAGCTTGTCGCGAGGGGGTAGCAATGAGCAGTTCTTC.

This clonotype was seen ten or more times. The chain links TRBV5-1 to TRBJ2-7, with TRBD1 matching 11 bases. Germline CDR1 SGHRS, CDR2 YFSETQ. V was pared by 0 bases and J by 3 bases, with 5 bases of the junction left unmatched. This CDR3 contains 16 residues. CDR3 in amino acids: CASSLAPGTGGYEQYF. CDR3 coding DNA: TGCGCCAGCAGCTTGGCCCCGGGGACAGGGGGCTACGAGCAGTACTTC. Using reference TRBV5-1 and TRBJ2-7 for the parts outside the CDR3, the full variable domain is KAGVTQTPRYLIKTRGQQVTLSCSPISGHRSVSWYQQTPGQGLQFLFEYFSETQRNKGNFPGRFSGRQFSNSRSEMNVSTLELGDSALYLCASSLAPGTGGYEQYFGPGTRLTVT.

The chain couples TRBV20-1 to TRBJ2-1, with D uncertain. V lost 4 bases and J 4 bases, leaving 20 bases between the germline ends. Germline assignment: CDR1 DFQATT and CDR2 SNEGSKA (reference sequence). The CDR3 runs 16 residues. The CDR3 here is CSATLLGGIRYNEQFF. DNA for the CDR3: TGCAGTGCTACCCTCCTTGGCGGTATTCGGTACAATGAGCAGTTCTTC.

This clonotype has only a few counts. The gene calls are TRBV24-1 and TRBJ1-5; D ambiguous. The V gene's germline CDR1 is KGHDR and CDR2 SFDVKD. The CDR3 sequence is 17 residues long. V was cut by 2 bases and J by 0 bases, with 13 bases left in between. The CDR3 bases are TGTGCCACCAGTGATTGGCCCGGGCCGGATAGCAATCAGCCCCAGCATTTT. Its translation is CATSDWPGPDSNQPQHF.

In this sample, this clonotype turned up a few times. The chain combines TRBV3-1 with TRBJ1-1; D not resolved. Germline values: CDR1 LGHDT, CDR2 YNNKEL (reference sequence). CDR3 size: 14 residues. V was shortened by 1 base and J by 1 base, with 7 bases between the two germline ends. The CDR3 protein is CASSQAPGNTEAFF. The CDR3 DNA follows: TGTGCCAGCAGCCAAGCGCCGGGGAACACTGAAGCTTTCTTT. The variable domain in full, completed from reference TRBV3-1 and TRBJ1-1, reads DTAVSQTPKYLVTQMGNDKSIKCEQNLGHDTMYWYKQDSKKFLKIMFSYNNKELIINETVPNRFSPKSPDKAHLNLHINSLELGDSAVYFCASSQAPGNTEAFFGQGTRLTVV.

The rearrangement uses TRBV2 and TRBJ1-2, with TRBD1 as a possible D gene (5 bases). CDR3 length: 20 amino acids. Trimming removed 2 bases from V and 2 bases from J, with 27 bases in between. Germline V lookup: CDR1 SNHLY, CDR2 FYNNEI. The CDR3 nucleotides are TGTGCCAGCAGTGAACGGTTTAGCAGGGACGCAAAACTCGTCAACTATGGCTACACCTTC. This gives the protein CASSERFSRDAKLVNYGYTF.

The sample holds a few counts of this clonotype. J is TRBJ2-7 and V is TRBV5-1; 7 bases agree with TRBD1. Germline CDR1 and CDR2: SGHRS and YFSETQ. The CDR3 has 16 residues. J lost 3 bases, V lost 0 bases, and 9 bases had no gene match. Here the CDR3 reads CASSLVGGAQLYEQYF. For the CDR3, the DNA is TGCGCCAGCAGCTTGGTAGGGGGCGCCCAACTCTACGAGCAGTACTTC.

This chain uses TRBV7-3 with TRBJ2-3; tentatively, D is TRBD1 or TRBD2 (5 bases each). Trimming took off 2 bases at V and 5 bases at J, with 17 bases between the two ends. The CDR3 has 16 amino acids. Germline CDR1 and CDR2: SGHTA and FQGTGA. The CDR3 protein is CASSLDAGAARDTQYF. The CDR3, as DNA: TGTGCCAGCAGCTTAGACGCCGGGGCGGCGAGAGATACGCAGTATTTT.

This clonotype was seen many times. The rearrangement joins TRBV19 to TRBJ2-3; TRBD2 is a possible D gene (5 bases). CDR1 and CDR2 (germline): LNHDA, SQIVND (reference sequence). This CDR3 is built from 13 residues. Trimming removed 0 bases from V and 6 bases from J, with 7 bases in between. CDR3 in DNA: TGTGCCAGTAGTATAGATCGCGGGGATACGCAGTATTTT. This gives the protein CASSIDRGDTQYF.

This chain connects TRBV5-6 to TRBJ2-7, with TRBD1 identical over 9 bases. V trimming: 9 bases; J trimming: 2 bases; junction bases outside the gene matches: 6. This CDR3 is 13 amino acids long. Germline V gives CDR1 SGHDT, CDR2 YYEEEE. The CDR3 reads CAMGRDRAYEQYF. In nucleotides, the CDR3 is TGTGCCATGGGCCGGGACAGGGCCTACGAGCAGTACTTC.

The genes are TRBV27 and TRBJ1-2; TRBD1 matches 9 bases. V was pared by 8 bases and J by 8 bases, with 9 bases of the junction left unmatched. In germline, CDR1 is MNHEY, CDR2 SMNVEV (reference sequence). The CDR3 spans 13 residues. In nucleotides, the CDR3 is TGTGCCAGCTCCGACAGGGGGTCTCCGGGCTACACCTTC. Translated: CASSDRGSPGYTF.